The next 10 T cell receptor beta chains were all read from a single sample in a study of T cells after yellow fever vaccination. TCRdb re-analysed the 5' RACE reads in MiXCR, keeping a single row per CDR3 protein. The sample shows about 400,000 distinct CDR3 sequences, about 6.2% of them seen only once. Sequenced here: PBMCs, sampled 5 days after the yellow fever booster vaccination. The receptors here all came from a man aged 30-40 years who received the YFV17D yellow fever vaccine.

This clonotype showed up many times. The chain has TRBV7-9 and TRBJ2-3; no reliable D call. CDR3 length: 11 amino acids. Trimming shortened V by 5 bases and J by 9 bases, and 9 bases separated the two germline ends. Germline-derived CDR1 and CDR2 are SEHNR and FQNEAQ (reference sequence). CDR3 nucleotide sequence: TGTGCCAGCAGCCCCAAATTGACGCAGTATTTT. Translated: CASSPKLTQYF.

The J gene is TRBJ2-1, the V gene TRBV4-3, with D possibly matching TRBD1 (7 bases). CDR3 length: 15 amino acids. Trimming shortened V by 1 base and J by 8 bases, and 15 bases separated the two germline ends. The V gene's germline CDR1 is LGHNA and CDR2 YSLEER. In DNA, the CDR3 is TGCGCCAGCAGCCAAGTTTCCAGGGGGGTCGATGAGCAGTTCTTC. This sequence encodes CASSQVSRGVDEQFF.

This clonotype was found a few times. V gene TRBV10-2 combines with J gene TRBJ1-3; D is uncertain. Deletions cut 0 bases from V and 5 bases from J, with 2 bases between. The CDR3 is made up of 12 amino acids. Germline values: CDR1 WSHSY, CDR2 SAAADI. The CDR3 here is CASSESRNTIYF. The CDR3 DNA is TGCGCCAGCAGTGAGTCGCGAAACACCATATATTTT.

In its sample, this clonotype was seen many times. This sequence joins TRBV9 and TRBJ2-3, with TRBD2 matching 8 bases. CDR3 length: 14 amino acids. J gave up 6 bases and V 4 bases, and 7 bases lay outside the gene matches. Germline loops: CDR1 SGDLS, CDR2 YYNGEE. CDR3 sequence: CASSPGLGLDTQYF. The DNA for the CDR3 is TGTGCCAGCAGCCCGGGACTAGGGCTGGATACGCAGTATTTT.

In this sample, this clonotype turned up many times. The rearrangement links TRBV7-2 to TRBJ2-3; possibly TRBD2 for D (6 bases). Trimming took 4 bases from V and 2 from J, leaving 13 bases between them. The CDR3 consists of 15 residues. CDR1 and CDR2 from the germline V gene are SGHTA and FQGNSA. The CDR3 DNA reads as TGTGCCAGCAGCTGGGCTAGCGTAGACACAGATACGCAGTATTTT. Translating gives CASSWASVDTDTQYF.

This clonotype was picked up many times. The J gene is TRBJ2-7, the V gene TRBV19; D may be TRBD1 (5 bases). Germline CDR1 reads LNHDA; CDR2 reads SQIVND (reference sequence). The CDR3 sequence is 14 residues long. V dropped 3 bases and J dropped 5 bases, with 14 bases sitting between them. The CDR3 DNA is TGTGCCAGTAGTATCCAGGGTGGTTCCGACGAGCAGTACTTC. Amino acids: CASSIQGGSDEQYF.

The V and J genes are TRBV3-1 and TRBJ2-7; tentatively, D is TRBD1 or TRBD2 (5 bases each). The CDR3 has 13 amino acids. Trimming took off 4 bases at V and 10 bases at J, with 17 bases between the two ends. Germline CDR1 reads LGHDT; CDR2 reads YNNKEL (reference sequence). The DNA for the CDR3 is TGTGCCAGCAGCCTCGGTCGTATGAGGGGTCAGTACTTC. This translates into CASSLGRMRGQYF.

This sequence joins TRBV11-3 and TRBJ2-7, with TRBD2 identical over 12 bases. CDR3 size: 18 residues. V lost 4 bases to trimming and J lost 6 bases; unmatched junction nucleotides: 16. In germline, CDR1 is SGHNT, CDR2 YENEEA. Here the CDR3 reads CASSSRSVTSGSVLEQYF. The CDR3 DNA is TGTGCCAGCAGCTCACGCAGTGTGACTAGCGGGAGTGTCCTCGAGCAGTACTTC.

This clonotype was seen more than once but under ten times. The chain is built from TRBV11-2 and TRBJ2-7; D gene uncertain. CDR3 length: 13 residues. Looked up from germline, CDR1 is SGHAT and CDR2 is FQNNGV. The V end lost 4 bases, the J end lost 3 bases, and 10 bases lay between the germline ends. This CDR3 reads CASSSPTSYEQYF. The CDR3, as DNA: TGTGCCAGCAGCTCTCCAACAAGCTACGAGCAGTACTTC.

This clonotype has a count of ten or more. This chain connects TRBV5-1 to TRBJ2-1; 10 nucleotides line up with TRBD1. J lost 10 bases, V lost 4 bases, and 8 bases had no gene match. This CDR3 has 14 amino acids. The germline V gene encodes CDR1 SGHRS and CDR2 YFSETQ. The CDR3, as DNA: TGCGCCAGCAGCCCCGGGACAGGGGCCCGGGAGCAGTTCTTC. This translates into CASSPGTGAREQFF.